These T cell receptor beta chains were read from a single sample in a study of T cell clones after liver transplantation. The repertoire was sequenced with immunoSEQ multiplex PCR; TCRdb's copy has only in-frame clones and lacks some. The sample carries 95,000 to 130,000 clones, roughly nine tenths recorded once. The sequences come from CD4+ T cells from blood, collected 12 months after liver transplant. Receptor source: a human patient who received a liver transplant. The T cells may partly be graft donor cells. Both conserved end residues are part of each CDR3. A D gene is named only where the DNA matches it firmly. Not all rows give a size; the values are once, few, many and, for expanded clones, a class.

D gene: .
clone size: .
V gene: TRBV29-1
J gene: TRBJ2-3
CDR3 protein: CSFARADTQYF
CDR3 DNA: TGCAGCTTCGCCCGGGCAGATACGCAGTATTTT

D gene: .
clone size: once
V gene: TRBV4-1
J gene: TRBJ1-6
CDR3 protein: CASSQEPPGTNSPLHF
CDR3 DNA: TGCGCCAGCAGCCAAGAGCCCCCCGGGACCAATTCACCCCTCCACTTT

D gene: .
clone size: .
V gene: TRBV11-2
J gene: TRBJ2-7
CDR3 protein: CASSLLQGEQYF
CDR3 DNA: TGTGCCAGCAGCTTACTACAGGGAGAGCAGTACTTC

D gene: TRBD1
clone size: .
V gene: TRBV5-1
J gene: TRBJ1-1
CDR3 protein: CASTPQPGQEAFF
CDR3 DNA: TGCGCCAGCACCCCGCAACCGGGACAGGAAGCTTTCTTT

D gene: .
clone size: once
V gene: TRBV9
J gene: TRBJ2-1
CDR3 protein: CASSVGFGGSYNEQFF
CDR3 DNA: TGTGCCAGCAGCGTAGGTTTCGGGGGCTCCTACAATGAGCAGTTCTTC

D gene: TRBD1
clone size: .
V gene: TRBV9
J gene: TRBJ1-3
CDR3 protein: CASSDPRTGTLGNTIYF
CDR3 DNA: TGTGCCAGCAGCGACCCCCGGACAGGGACACTGGGAAACACCATATATTTT

D gene: .
clone size: .
V gene: TRBV2
J gene: TRBJ1-4
CDR3 protein: CASSPRRGDEKLFF
CDR3 DNA: TGTGCCAGCAGTCCAAGGAGGGGGGATGAAAAACTGTTTTTT

D gene: TRBD1
clone size: .
V gene: TRBV29-1
J gene: TRBJ1-1
CDR3 protein: CSVVSSGGIMNTEAFF
CDR3 DNA: TGCAGCGTTGTATCATCAGGGGGCATTATGAACACTGAAGCTTTCTTT

D gene: .
clone size: .
V gene: TRBV7-8
J gene: TRBJ2-1
CDR3 protein: CASSLAGKYNEQFF
CDR3 DNA: TGTGCCAGCAGCTTAGCGGGCAAATACAATGAGCAGTTCTTC

D gene: .
clone size: .
V gene: TRBV19
J gene: TRBJ1-2
CDR3 protein: CASSIPGIEGGYTF
CDR3 DNA: TGTGCCAGTAGTATTCCGGGTATCGAGGGCGGCTACACCTTC

D gene: TRBD1
clone size: .
V gene: TRBV28
J gene: TRBJ1-2
CDR3 protein: CASSSGQGAGYTF
CDR3 DNA: TGTGCCAGCAGTTCAGGACAGGGGGCCGGCTACACCTTC

D gene: .
clone size: .
V gene: TRBV11-3
J gene: TRBJ2-7
CDR3 protein: CASSLLTRSYEQYF
CDR3 DNA: TGTGCCAGCAGCTTACTAACACGCTCCTACGAGCAGTACTTC

D gene: TRBD1
clone size: .
V gene: TRBV29-1
J gene: TRBJ2-5
CDR3 protein: CSVGQGRGETQYF
CDR3 DNA: TGCAGCGTTGGACAGGGACGAGGAGAGACCCAGTACTTC

D gene: TRBD1
clone size: many
V gene: TRBV11-2
J gene: TRBJ2-3
CDR3 protein: CASSTYRGRADTQYF
CDR3 DNA: TGTGCCAGCAGCACTTACAGGGGGCGCGCAGATACGCAGTATTTT

D gene: .
clone size: .
V gene: TRBV7-3
J gene: TRBJ2-1
CDR3 protein: CASSLVPKMRNEQFF
CDR3 DNA: TGTGCCAGCAGCTTAGTCCCTAAAATGCGCAATGAGCAGTTCTTC

D gene: .
clone size: .
V gene: TRBV6-1
J gene: TRBJ1-2
CDR3 protein: CASSQKGNSYGYTF
CDR3 DNA: TGTGCCAGCAGTCAAAAAGGGAATAGCTATGGCTACACCTTC

D gene: .
clone size: .
V gene: TRBV6-6
J gene: TRBJ1-2
CDR3 protein: CASSEDPYGYTF
CDR3 DNA: TGTGCCAGCAGTGAGGACCCGTATGGCTACACCTTC

D gene: TRBD1
clone size: .
V gene: TRBV4-2
J gene: TRBJ1-4
CDR3 protein: CASSQVTGQANEKLFF
CDR3 DNA: TGTGCCAGCAGCCAAGTTACGGGACAGGCTAATGAAAAACTGTTTTTT

D gene: TRBD2
clone size: .
V gene: TRBV5-1
J gene: TRBJ2-1
CDR3 protein: CASSLGLAGSSYNEQFF
CDR3 DNA: TGCGCCAGCAGCTTGGGACTAGCGGGAAGCTCCTACAATGAGCAGTTCTTC

D gene: .
clone size: .
V gene: TRBV5-6
J gene: TRBJ1-5
CDR3 protein: CASSLGRLPNQPQHF
CDR3 DNA: TGTGCCAGCAGCTTGGGACGGCTCCCCAATCAGCCCCAGCATTTT

D gene: TRBD1
clone size: once
V gene: TRBV6-1
J gene: TRBJ1-2
CDR3 protein: CASSEAIGTANYGYTF
CDR3 DNA: TGTGCCAGCAGTGAAGCGATCGGGACAGCGAACTATGGCTACACCTTC

D gene: .
clone size: .
V gene: TRBV6-5
J gene: TRBJ1-1
CDR3 protein: CASSYSSRGKPEAFF
CDR3 DNA: TGTGCCAGCAGTTACTCATCCAGGGGAAAACCTGAAGCTTTCTTT

D gene: .
clone size: .
V gene: TRBV30
J gene: TRBJ2-7
CDR3 protein: CAWSNSYEQYF
CDR3 DNA: TGTGCCTGGAGTAATTCCTACGAGCAGTACTTC

D gene: .
clone size: .
V gene: TRBV7-8
J gene: TRBJ2-1
CDR3 protein: CASSLELGSYNEQFF
CDR3 DNA: TGTGCCAGCAGCTTAGAGCTAGGCTCCTACAATGAGCAGTTCTTC

D gene: TRBD2
clone size: .
V gene: TRBV19
J gene: TRBJ2-7
CDR3 protein: CASSIPGGGHGEQYF
CDR3 DNA: TGTGCCAGTAGTATACCCGGGGGAGGGCACGGCGAGCAGTACTTC

D gene: .
clone size: .
V gene: TRBV19
J gene: TRBJ1-5
CDR3 protein: CASMRGIMSNQPQHF
CDR3 DNA: TGTGCCAGTATGCGGGGTATTATGAGCAATCAGCCCCAGCATTTT

D gene: TRBD2
clone size: .
V gene: TRBV6-5
J gene: TRBJ2-3
CDR3 protein: CASSLAGGTDTQYF
CDR3 DNA: TGTGCCAGCAGTCTGGCGGGAGGCACAGATACGCAGTATTTT

D gene: .
clone size: .
V gene: TRBV18
J gene: TRBJ2-7
CDR3 protein: CASSPGEGAVYEQYF
CDR3 DNA: TGTGCCAGCTCACCAGGGGAGGGGGCCGTCTACGAGCAGTACTTC

D gene: .
clone size: .
V gene: TRBV7-9
J gene: TRBJ2-3
CDR3 protein: CASSLGGITDTQYF
CDR3 DNA: TGTGCCAGCAGCTTAGGGGGGATCACAGATACGCAGTATTTT

D gene: .
clone size: once
V gene: TRBV28
J gene: TRBJ2-1
CDR3 protein: CASSPSGGGYNEQFF
CDR3 DNA: TGTGCCAGCAGTCCATCCGGGGGCGGCTACAATGAGCAGTTCTTC

D gene: .
clone size: .
V gene: TRBV19
J gene: TRBJ2-1
CDR3 protein: CASSPMIGNEQFF
CDR3 DNA: TGTGCCAGTAGCCCGATGATAGGCAATGAGCAGTTCTTC

D gene: .
clone size: .
V gene: TRBV4-2
J gene: TRBJ2-3
CDR3 protein: CASSVAGRREVTDTQYF
CDR3 DNA: TGTGCCAGCAGCGTGGCCGGACGAAGGGAGGTCACAGATACGCAGTATTTT

D gene: .
clone size: .
V gene: TRBV12-5
J gene: TRBJ1-1
CDR3 protein: CASGLRGSDTEAFF
CDR3 DNA: TGTGCTAGTGGTTTACGGGGATCAGACACTGAAGCTTTCTTT

D gene: .
clone size: .
V gene: TRBV27
J gene: TRBJ1-2
CDR3 protein: CASSLNENNYGYTF
CDR3 DNA: TGTGCCAGCAGTTTAAACGAGAACAACTATGGCTACACCTTC

D gene: .
clone size: .
V gene: TRBV4-2
J gene: TRBJ1-2
CDR3 protein: CASSQGAAGFDYTF
CDR3 DNA: TGTGCCAGCAGCCAAGGGGCGGCGGGCTTTGACTACACCTTC

D gene: TRBD2
clone size: .
V gene: TRBV7-8
J gene: TRBJ2-3
CDR3 protein: CASSPREAGGPGSNTDTQYF
CDR3 DNA: TGTGCCAGCAGCCCGAGGGAAGCGGGAGGGCCCGGGAGTAACACAGATACGCAGTATTTT

D gene: .
clone size: .
V gene: TRBV6-5
J gene: TRBJ2-5
CDR3 protein: CASRAGPIQETQYF
CDR3 DNA: TGTGCCAGCAGGGCGGGCCCAATTCAAGAGACCCAGTACTTC

D gene: .
clone size: .
V gene: TRBV10-3
J gene: TRBJ2-7
CDR3 protein: CAIREGGSGSYEQYF
CDR3 DNA: TGTGCCATCAGGGAGGGGGGTAGCGGCTCCTACGAGCAGTACTTC

D gene: .
clone size: .
V gene: TRBV5-4
J gene: TRBJ1-1
CDR3 protein: CASSLGTKRNTEAFF
CDR3 DNA: TGTGCCAGCAGCCTCGGGACCAAGAGGAACACTGAAGCTTTCTTT

D gene: .
clone size: .
V gene: TRBV5-1
J gene: TRBJ2-3
CDR3 protein: CASSRTGLTDTQYF
CDR3 DNA: TGCGCCAGCAGCCGGACTGGACTCACAGATACGCAGTATTTT

D gene: .
clone size: .
V gene: TRBV2
J gene: TRBJ2-3
CDR3 protein: CASSGPGGPDTQYF
CDR3 DNA: TGTGCCAGCAGTGGCCCGGGTGGGCCAGATACGCAGTATTTT

D gene: .
clone size: .
V gene: TRBV18
J gene: TRBJ2-2
CDR3 protein: CASSPPVFSGGELFF
CDR3 DNA: TGTGCCAGCTCACCCCCTGTCTTTTCCGGCGGGGAGCTGTTTTTT

D gene: .
clone size: .
V gene: TRBV2
J gene: TRBJ2-2
CDR3 protein: CASIRDGNTGELFF
CDR3 DNA: TGTGCCAGTATTAGGGACGGTAACACCGGGGAGCTGTTTTTT

D gene: TRBD1
clone size: .
V gene: TRBV10-3
J gene: TRBJ2-7
CDR3 protein: CAISEYGGGQGKAYEQYF
CDR3 DNA: TGTGCCATCAGTGAGTACGGGGGTGGACAGGGGAAAGCCTACGAGCAGTACTTC

D gene: .
clone size: .
V gene: TRBV5-6
J gene: TRBJ2-5
CDR3 protein: CASSLSGAEETQYF
CDR3 DNA: TGTGCCAGCAGCTTGTCAGGCGCAGAAGAGACCCAGTACTTC

D gene: .
clone size: .
V gene: TRBV4-2
J gene: TRBJ1-5
CDR3 protein: CASSQEGIGPTSNQPQHF
CDR3 DNA: TGTGCCAGCAGCCAAGAGGGGATCGGTCCCACTAGCAATCAGCCCCAGCATTTT

D gene: .
clone size: .
V gene: TRBV27
J gene: TRBJ1-3
CDR3 protein: CASSRRPSGNTIYF
CDR3 DNA: TGTGCCAGCAGCCGACGGCCCTCTGGAAACACCATATATTTT

D gene: TRBD2
clone size: .
V gene: TRBV5-1
J gene: TRBJ2-3
CDR3 protein: CASSLGGLARTTDTQYF
CDR3 DNA: TGCGCCAGCAGCTTGGGGGGACTAGCACGAACCACAGATACGCAGTATTTT

D gene: .
clone size: .
V gene: TRBV5-4
J gene: TRBJ1-2
CDR3 protein: CASSLVSRGGYGYTF
CDR3 DNA: TGTGCCAGCAGCTTGGTATCACGGGGAGGGTATGGCTACACCTTC

D gene: .
clone size: .
V gene: TRBV2
J gene: TRBJ1-1
CDR3 protein: CASSEDSGTEAFF
CDR3 DNA: TGTGCCAGCAGTGAAGATTCAGGCACTGAAGCTTTCTTT

D gene: .
clone size: .
V gene: TRBV18
J gene: TRBJ2-5
CDR3 protein: CASCRSSGETQYF
CDR3 DNA: TGTGCCAGCTGCCGTAGTTCGGGAGAGACCCAGTACTTC

D gene: TRBD1
clone size: once
V gene: TRBV30
J gene: TRBJ1-5
CDR3 protein: CAWSVGQGGQPQHF
CDR3 DNA: TGTGCCTGGAGTGTCGGACAGGGTGGCCAGCCCCAGCATTTT

D gene: .
clone size: .
V gene: TRBV6-5
J gene: TRBJ1-3
CDR3 protein: CASSYSGANSGNTIYF
CDR3 DNA: TGTGCCAGCAGTTACTCGGGGGCCAACTCTGGAAACACCATATATTTT